Each of the 24 T cell receptor beta chains below was sequenced from the same sample in a study of graft-versus-host responses after intestinal transplantation (dated by TCRdb to the early 2020s). Library method: the immunoSEQ multiplex PCR assay. TCRdb mirrors the immuneACCESS table, restricted to in-frame sequences. Some clones are absent from its copies; in checked studies, under half trace to an unresolved V gene, and the reason for the others is unknown. This sample lists 14,000 or so clones; 77% were detected once. In total, the top ten clones hold just under 4% of the sample. To isolate intraepithelial and lamina propria lymphocytes from graft specimens, dithiothreitol, EDTA incubations and collagenase D digestion were used. Sequencing was performed on ileum tissue, taken just under 28 days after intestinal transplant. The receptors come from a human patient who received an intestinal transplant, so some T cells may come from the graft donor.

The chain links TRBV9 to TRBJ2-5, with 12 bases matching TRBD2. V shed 2 bases and J 5 bases; nucleotides not matched to a gene: 7. The CDR3 totals 16 residues. Germline-derived CDR1 and CDR2 are SGDLS and YYNGEE. The CDR3 here is CASSVLTSGGWETQYF. The CDR3 DNA reads TGTGCCAGCAGCGTCCTGACTAGCGGGGGTTGGGAGACCCAGTACTTC. Full variable domain (rest looked up from reference TRBV9 and TRBJ2-5): DSGVTQTPKHLITATGQRVTLRCSPRSGDLSVYWYQQSLDQGLQFLIQYYNGEERAKGNILERFSAQQFPDLHSELNLSSLELGDSALYFCASSVLTSGGWETQYFGPGTRLLVL.

The rearrangement joins TRBV6-4 to TRBJ2-2; TRBD2 agrees at 9 bases. Germline values: CDR1 MRHNA, CDR2 SNTAGT. Trimming took 5 bases from V and 4 from J; bases not matched to a gene: 2. This CDR3 contains 14 residues. The CDR3 DNA reads as TGTGCCAGCAGTAGCGGGGGGTCCACCGGGGAGCTGTTTTTT. It is translated as CASSSGGSTGELFF.

This chain uses TRBV2 with TRBJ1-6, with 9 bases aligning to TRBD1. J was trimmed by 10 bases and V by 7 bases; bases with no gene match: 11. Per the germline V gene, CDR1 is SNHLY and CDR2 is FYNNEI. The CDR3 is made up of 15 amino acids. DNA for the CDR3: TGTGCCAGCACCCCGACAGGGGGTATGGGATCACCCCTCCACTTT. The encoded protein is CASTPTGGMGSPLHF.

Turning to this clone: One end of the junction fails to match germline, which may point to a read error. This chain links TRBV7-7 with TRBJ2-5; 8 positions agree with TRBD1. Germline-derived CDR1 and CDR2 are SSHAT and FNYEAQ (reference sequence). The CDR3 runs 16 residues. Written as DNA, the CDR3 is TGTGCTAGCAGCCCGGGCAGGGGGCACGGTGAAGAGACCCAGTACTTC. Protein: CASSPGRGHGEETQYF.

This rearrangement joins TRBV6-5 to TRBJ2-5; 8 bases align to TRBD2. CDR3 length equals 16 residues. Germline CDR1 MNHEY, CDR2 SVGAGI. With 1 base clipped from V and 3 bases from J, the junction kept 7 bases outside the gene matches. The DNA of the CDR3 is TGTGCCAGCAGTTACTTCGTCGGGGGGGCGAAAGAGACCCAGTACTTC. It yields the protein CASSYFVGGAKETQYF.

V is TRBV7-6 and J is TRBJ1-6, with TRBD1 matching 7 bases. J lost 3 bases, V lost 5 bases, and 4 bases had no gene match. Germline loops: CDR1 SGHVS, CDR2 FNYEAQ. This CDR3 contains 15 residues. The CDR3 loop is CASSLGQIYNSPLHF. The CDR3 DNA is TGTGCCAGCAGCCTGGGACAGATCTATAATTCACCCCTCCACTTT.

The chain employs TRBV7-2 and TRBJ1-5, with a weak D call TRBD1 (5 bases). V lost 2 bases to trimming and J lost 10 bases, with 12 bases between them. Per the germline V gene, CDR1 is SGHTA and CDR2 is FQGNSA. This CDR3 contains 13 residues. CDR3 in amino acids: CASSLMEGQPQHF. In DNA, the CDR3 is TGTGCCAGCAGCTTAATGGAGGGGCAACCCCAGCATTTT.

This clone was seen a handful of times. This rearrangement joins TRBV4-3 to TRBJ1-2, with 8 positions matching TRBD1. The CDR3 runs to 15 residues. Germline V lookup: CDR1 LGHNA, CDR2 YSLEER. V shed 3 bases and J 5 bases; nucleotides not matched to a gene: 8. CDR3 sequence reads: CASSHPGQVHYGYTF. CDR3 nucleotides: TGCGCCAGCAGCCACCCGGGACAGGTGCATTATGGCTACACCTTC.

The sample holds a few counts of this clone. The gene calls are TRBV10-3 and TRBJ2-3; 14 nucleotides agree with TRBD2. Germline CDR1 ENHRY, CDR2 SYGVKD. With 2 bases clipped from V and 4 bases from J, the junction kept 8 bases outside the gene matches. CDR3 length: 18 amino acids. In nucleotides, the CDR3 is TGTGCCATCAGTGAGACCGGGACTAGCGGGGGTCCCGCAGATACGCAGTATTTT. Translation: CAISETGTSGGPADTQYF.

The rearrangement uses TRBV28 and TRBJ2-5; no reliable D call. V dropped 3 bases and J dropped 5 bases, with 4 bases sitting between them. This CDR3 spans 11 amino acids. Per the germline V gene, CDR1 is MDHEN and CDR2 is SYDVKM. This CDR3 reads CASSLGETQYF. The CDR3 DNA follows: TGTGCCAGCAGTTTGGGCGAGACCCAGTACTTC.

V usage is TRBV11-2 and J usage is TRBJ2-2; unclear D gene. Germline values: CDR1 SGHAT, CDR2 FQNNGV. This CDR3 has 16 residues. V was clipped by 8 bases and J by 0 bases, with 16 bases between them. In nucleotides, the CDR3 is TGTGCCAGCGGTACGTACGGCAGCGCGAACACCGGGGAGCTGTTTTTT. Protein: CASGTYGSANTGELFF.

The sample holds one count of this clone. The chain combines TRBV9 with TRBJ1-1, with D perhaps matching TRBD1 (6 bases). V was pared by 3 bases and J by 2 bases, with 11 bases between. CDR1 and CDR2 from the germline V gene are SGDLS and YYNGEE. This CDR3 comprises 14 residues. CDR3 nucleotide sequence: TGTGCCAGCAGCGACGGGACATATAACACTGAAGCTTTCTTT. It encodes CASSDGTYNTEAFF. Filled out from reference TRBV9 and TRBJ1-1, the complete variable domain reads DSGVTQTPKHLITATGQRVTLRCSPRSGDLSVYWYQQSLDQGLQFLIQYYNGEERAKGNILERFSAQQFPDLHSELNLSSLELGDSALYFCASSDGTYNTEAFFGQGTRLTVV.

The V call is TRBV5-6, the J call TRBJ2-3; D is undetermined. Germline V gene sequence: CDR1 SGHDT, CDR2 YYEEEE. The CDR3 totals 14 residues. V lost 1 base and J lost 0, with 6 bases in between. The CDR3 DNA sequence: TGTGCCAGCAGCTTGAGACACAGCACAGATACGCAGTATTTT. Translation gives CASSLRHSTDTQYF.

The chain recombines TRBV7-9 with TRBJ1-2; D might be TRBD1 (5 bases). The CDR3 is 13 residues long. Looked up from germline, CDR1 is SEHNR and CDR2 is FQNEAQ (reference sequence). The ends were cut back, 5 bases at V and 4 bases at J, with 11 bases in the middle. The CDR3 loop is CASSRRDGYGYTF. In nucleotides, the CDR3 is TGTGCCAGCAGCAGGAGGGACGGCTATGGCTACACCTTC.

The J gene is TRBJ2-5, the V gene TRBV11-2; 13 nucleotides align to TRBD2. Losses at the gene ends were 5 bases for V and 5 bases for J; bases not matched to a gene: 8. The length of the CDR3 is 16 residues. Germline CDR1 reads SGHAT; CDR2 reads FQNNGV. DNA of the CDR3: TGTGCCAGCAGCCCTAGGACTAGCGGGGGTATGGAGACCCAGTACTTC. It specifies CASSPRTSGGMETQYF.

The V gene is TRBV5-1, the J gene TRBJ2-1; 7 nucleotides align to TRBD2. The CDR3 is 16 amino acids. V lost 4 bases to trimming and J lost 0 bases; unmatched junction nucleotides: 7. From germline, CDR1 is SGHRS and CDR2 YFSETQ. For the CDR3, the DNA is TGCGCCAGCAGCACCGGAGCGGGGAGCTCCTACAATGAGCAGTTCTTC. Protein: CASSTGAGSSYNEQFF.

This chain uses TRBV28 with TRBJ1-6; D is unresolved. Germline CDR1 MDHEN, CDR2 SYDVKM. Between the trimmed V and J ends, which lost 6 bases and 9 bases, there was a span of 9 bases. This CDR3 has 12 residues. CDR3 sequence (DNA): TGTGCCAGCAGCTACGCAGGTTCACCCCTCCACTTT. Translation: CASSYAGSPLHF.

This sequence joins TRBV27 and TRBJ2-3; the match to TRBD2 covers 8 bases. Germline CDR1 reads MNHEY; CDR2 reads SMNVEV (reference sequence). This CDR3 region has 16 residues. Losses at the gene ends were 6 bases for V and 2 bases for J; bases not matched to a gene: 10. The CDR3 reads CASRMGTSPTTDTQYF. The CDR3 coding sequence is TGTGCCAGCAGGATGGGGACTAGTCCCACCACAGATACGCAGTATTTT.

The chain links TRBV6-1 to TRBJ2-7, with TRBD1 identical over 7 bases. CDR1 MNHNS and CDR2 SASEGT come from the germline V gene. J was trimmed by 3 bases and V by 10 bases; bases with no gene match: 12. This CDR3 region has 14 residues. CDR3: CATTGLILHYEQYV. DNA for the CDR3: TGTGCCACGACAGGGTTGATTCTCCACTACGAGCAGTACGTC.

The rearrangement links TRBV30 to TRBJ2-5; no clear D. Per the germline V gene, CDR1 is GTSNPN and CDR2 is SVGIG (reference sequence). The CDR3 spans 13 residues. V shed 0 bases and J shed 2 bases, with 7 bases lying between them. CDR3 amino acids: CAWSVTKQETQYF. The DNA of the CDR3 is TGTGCCTGGAGTGTGACAAAGCAAGAGACCCAGTACTTC.

The V gene is TRBV5-1, the J gene TRBJ2-4; 8 nucleotides agree with TRBD1. Germline-derived CDR1 and CDR2 are SGHRS and YFSETQ. This CDR3 is 15 amino acids long. Trimming cost V 1 base and J 1 base; bases outside gene matches: 1. The CDR3, as DNA: TGCGCCAGCAGCTTGCAGGGGGCGGCCAAAAACATTCAGTACTTC. Its translation: CASSLQGAAKNIQYF.

Comment on this clone: At one end the junction does not follow the germline gene, possibly because of a read error. CDR3 bases: TGTGCCAGCAGCTTGTCCGGAGGGGGCCTGGAGGTCTTT. It yields the protein CASSLSGGGLEVF. The V call is TRBV5-6, the J call TRBJ1-1; TRBD1 agrees at 7 bases. This CDR3 comprises 13 residues. CDR1 and CDR2 (germline): SGHDT, YYEEEE.

The chain has TRBV5-6 and TRBJ2-6, with D possibly TRBD1 on 5 matching bases. Trimming took off 4 bases at V and 0 bases at J, with 11 bases between the two ends. The CDR3 length is 16 residues. The V gene's germline CDR1 is SGHDT and CDR2 YYEEEE. The CDR3 nucleotides are TGTGCCAGCAGCCTACAGGAGAACTCTGGGGCCAACGTCCTGACTTTC. It translates to CASSLQENSGANVLTF.

This clone was observed a few times. J is TRBJ2-2 and V is TRBV5-4; 7 positions match TRBD2. The CDR3 contains 15 residues. Germline V gene data show CDR1 as SGHNT and CDR2 as YYREEE (reference sequence). Trimming at V came to 5 bases and at J to 4 bases, leaving 8 bases not matched to a gene. The CDR3 here is CASSGSGMSTGELFF. The CDR3 coding sequence is TGTGCCAGCAGTGGGAGCGGGATGAGCACCGGGGAGCTGTTTTTT.